The source of this T cell receptor beta chain is a study of T cell clones after liver transplantation. Study-wide findings and caveats: A significant post-transplant drop in circulating graft-donor-reactive CD4 TCRbeta sequences occurred in most of the 8 subjects. Compared with third party-reactive sequences, donor-reactive ones declined more, independent of withdrawal success.

This clone was recorded only once. The target antigen is unknown. Thawed unstimulated PBMCs were FACS-sorted by CD3, CD4 and CD8 into two populations. The V gene end was trimmed by 2 bases and the J gene end by 5 bases; junction bases not matched to a gene: 4. CDR3 size: 15 residues. CDR1 and CDR2 from the germline V gene are SGHKS and YYEKEE (reference sequence). Clones were read by immunoSEQ multiplex PCR, and TCRdb kept only the in-frame ones, dropping some. The sample shows 20,000 to 25,000 clones, about 94% of them seen only once. This receptor was identified in a human patient who received a liver transplant. Some T cells may have come from the graft donor. The source was CD8+ T cells from blood, collected approximately 27 months after liver transplant. The chain employs TRBV5-5 and TRBJ2-1, with 10 bases identical to TRBD2. The CDR3 coding sequence is TGTGCCAGCAGCTTCCTAGCGGGAGTGAACAATGAGCAGTTCTTC. Its translation: CASSFLAGVNNEQFF.